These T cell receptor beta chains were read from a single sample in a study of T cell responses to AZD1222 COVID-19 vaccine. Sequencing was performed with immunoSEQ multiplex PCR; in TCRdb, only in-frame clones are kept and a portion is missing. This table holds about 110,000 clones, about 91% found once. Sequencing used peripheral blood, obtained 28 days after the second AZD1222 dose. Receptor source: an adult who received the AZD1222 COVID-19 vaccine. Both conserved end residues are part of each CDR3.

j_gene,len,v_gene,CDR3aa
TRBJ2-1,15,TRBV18,CASSPLAGGANEQFF
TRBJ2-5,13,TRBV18,CASSPNLAETQYF
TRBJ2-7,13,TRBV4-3,CASSLGGGYEQYF
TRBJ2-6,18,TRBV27,CASKSSGVAISGANVLTF
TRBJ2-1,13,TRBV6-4,CASSAQYGTRTFF
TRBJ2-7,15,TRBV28,CASSVGGTGGQEQYF
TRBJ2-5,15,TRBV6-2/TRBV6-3,CASSLASGSQETQYF
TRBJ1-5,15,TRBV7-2,CASSLGGYSNQPQHF
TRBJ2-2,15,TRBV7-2,CASRDRQGDTGELFF
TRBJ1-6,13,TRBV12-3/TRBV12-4,CASSLLYSSPLHF
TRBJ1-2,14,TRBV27,CASSLWGQGYGYTF
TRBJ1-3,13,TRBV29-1,CSVDLVSGNTIYF
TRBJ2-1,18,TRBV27,CASSLSDSTPDPYNEQFF
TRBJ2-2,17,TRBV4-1,CASSQDHGTVGAGELFF
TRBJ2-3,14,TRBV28,CASSKLAGADTQYF
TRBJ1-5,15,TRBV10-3,CAIGSGTESNQPQHF
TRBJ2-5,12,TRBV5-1,CASNLNVETQYF
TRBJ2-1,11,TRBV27,CASRREREQFF
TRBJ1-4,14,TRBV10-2,CASRDRAEGEKLFF
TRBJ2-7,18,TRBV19,CASASGGTSGSARDEQYF
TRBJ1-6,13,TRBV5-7,CASSFDSRSPLHF
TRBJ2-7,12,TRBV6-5,CASSYSNHEQYF
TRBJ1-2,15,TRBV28,CASSVKTGGANGYTF
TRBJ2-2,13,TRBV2,CASSPQGSGELFF
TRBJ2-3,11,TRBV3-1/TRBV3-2,CASNKGNTQYF
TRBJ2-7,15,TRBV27,CASSLLGAAHPEQYF
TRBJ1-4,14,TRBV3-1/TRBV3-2,CASSSRGLGEKLFF
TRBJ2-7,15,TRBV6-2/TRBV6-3,CASSYGDVRAREQYF
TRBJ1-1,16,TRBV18,CASSPGGGPGDTEAFF
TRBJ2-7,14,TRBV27,CASSTPGQGYEQYF
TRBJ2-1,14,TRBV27,CASSLTGSYNEQFF
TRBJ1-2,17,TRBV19,CASSIDLGTGVPSGYTF
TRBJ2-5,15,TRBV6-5,CASSRLDSREKTQYF
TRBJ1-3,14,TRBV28,CASTPGGSGNTIYF
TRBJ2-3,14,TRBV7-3,CASSLSSSTDTQYF
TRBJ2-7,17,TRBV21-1,CASSKARPSGRRYEQYF
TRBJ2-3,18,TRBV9,CASSAGTSGRTYTDTQYF
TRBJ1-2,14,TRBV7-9,CASSLESDNYGYTF
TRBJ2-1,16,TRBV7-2,CASSPQSGIKNNEQFF
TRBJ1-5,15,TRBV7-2,CASSSGQGHNQPQHF
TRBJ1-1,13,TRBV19,CASSTEGTRRAFF
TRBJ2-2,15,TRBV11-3,CASSGGTVNTGELFF
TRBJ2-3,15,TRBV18,CASSHGTTSTDTQYF
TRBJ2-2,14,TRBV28,CASRGQANTGELFF
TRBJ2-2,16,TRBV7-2,CASSLVGTGNTGELFF
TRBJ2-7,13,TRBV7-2,CASTPGQVYEQYF
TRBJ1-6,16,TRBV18,CASSPAHSSYNSPLHF
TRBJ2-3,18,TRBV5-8,CASSLGDFTGLSTDTQYF
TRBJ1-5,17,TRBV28,CASSLRATENSNQPQHF
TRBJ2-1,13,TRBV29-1,CSVPGLGNNEQFF
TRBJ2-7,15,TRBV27,CASSLGRAGVYEQYF
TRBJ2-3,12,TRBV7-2,CASSLGADTQYF
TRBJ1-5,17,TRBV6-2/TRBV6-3,CASSPGIFDISNQPQHF
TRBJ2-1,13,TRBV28,CASSLGAYNEQFF
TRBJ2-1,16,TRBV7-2,CASSPSGRSSYNEQFF
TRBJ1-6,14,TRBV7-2,CASSLTAANSPLHF
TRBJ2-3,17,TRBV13,CASSLGGWGLGTDTQYF
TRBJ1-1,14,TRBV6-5,CASSWDREGTEAFF
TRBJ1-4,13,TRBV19,CASSGRAREKLFF
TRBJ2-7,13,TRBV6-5,CASSPLAVYEQYF